This TCR beta chain was obtained from a study of T cell responses to AZD1222 COVID-19 vaccine. Study-wide findings and caveats: Baseline serology detected seropositivity in only a handful of AZD1222 recipients. Spike as a whole was targeted by vaccine-associated CD4 TCRs, dominant at 160-218 and 743-854.

With regard to this clone: Its antigen remains unknown.

Profiling relied on immunoSEQ multiplex PCR, and the TCRdb table lists in-frame clones only, not all of them. The sample holds more than 100,000 clones; approximately 90% are singletons and the top ten take around 7.7%. Deletions cut 7 bases from V and 7 bases from J, with 20 bases between. From germline, CDR1 is GTSNPN and CDR2 SVGIG (reference sequence). This CDR3 has 13 residues. Source: peripheral blood, taken on day 0 of AZD1222 vaccination. This TCR was sampled from an adult in good health. The chain has TRBV30 and TRBJ2-7, with D possibly matching TRBD1 (6 bases). The CDR3 region has the DNA TGTGCCTCTCACAGGGACCCAACGGGGGAGCAGTACTTC. It encodes CASHRDPTGEQYF.